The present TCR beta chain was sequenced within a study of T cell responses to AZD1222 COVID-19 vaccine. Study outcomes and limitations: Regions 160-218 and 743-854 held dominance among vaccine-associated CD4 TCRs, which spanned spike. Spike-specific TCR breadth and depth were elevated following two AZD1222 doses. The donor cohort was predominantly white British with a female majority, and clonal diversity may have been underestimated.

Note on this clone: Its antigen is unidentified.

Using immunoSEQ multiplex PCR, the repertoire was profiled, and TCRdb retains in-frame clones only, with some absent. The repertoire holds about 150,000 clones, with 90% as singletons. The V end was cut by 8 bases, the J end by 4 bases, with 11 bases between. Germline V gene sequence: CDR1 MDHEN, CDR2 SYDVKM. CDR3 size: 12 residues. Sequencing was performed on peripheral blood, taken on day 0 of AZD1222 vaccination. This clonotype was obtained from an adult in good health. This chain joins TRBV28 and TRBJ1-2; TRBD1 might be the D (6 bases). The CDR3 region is CASFTGIYGYTF. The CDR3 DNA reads TGTGCCAGCTTTACAGGGATCTATGGCTACACCTTC.